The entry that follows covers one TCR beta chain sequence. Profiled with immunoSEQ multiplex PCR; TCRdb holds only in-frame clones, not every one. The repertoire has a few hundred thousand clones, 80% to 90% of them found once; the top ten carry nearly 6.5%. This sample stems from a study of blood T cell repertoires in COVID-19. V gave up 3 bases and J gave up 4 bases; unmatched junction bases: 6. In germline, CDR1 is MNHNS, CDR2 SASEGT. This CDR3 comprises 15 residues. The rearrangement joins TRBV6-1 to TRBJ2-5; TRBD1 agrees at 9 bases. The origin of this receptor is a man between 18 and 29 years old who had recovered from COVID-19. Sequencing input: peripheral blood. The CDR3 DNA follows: TGTGCCAGCAGTGAGTCGACAGGGGGTTTAGAGACCCAGTACTTC. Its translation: CASSESTGGLETQYF.